This T cell receptor beta chain emerged from a study of T cells in Graves' hyperthyroidism and ophthalmopathy. RNA transcripts yielded amplified TCR beta CDR3 regions. The HTBI primer set was used in a first-round RT-PCR of the TCR CDR3. TCRdb re-called the multiplex PCR reads through MiXCR, storing one row per CDR3 protein. The sample shows 700,000 or so distinct CDR3 sequences, about 16% of them seen only once. Germline CDR1 reads SNHLY; CDR2 reads FYNNEI. This CDR3 comprises 14 residues. J lost 5 bases, V lost 7 bases, and 9 bases had no gene match. This clonotype has ten or more counts. Graves' hyperthyroidism qualified as stable when ophthalmopathy did not progress within 18 months.

The V and J genes are TRBV2 and TRBJ2-3; 7 bases agree with TRBD2. This sequence was found in a young man with Graves' hyperthyroidism. Sequencing was carried out using blood. CDR3: CASTAGVRGDTQYF. CDR3 in DNA: TGTGCCAGCACGGCGGGAGTCCGGGGAGATACGCAGTATTTT.